This is a list of T cell receptor beta chains from one sample in a study of technical replicates of blood from a few donors. The table came from immunoSEQ multiplex PCR; TCRdb's copy has only in-frame clones and leaves some out. The data contain tens of thousands of clones, roughly 90% of them seen just once; the ten biggest clones take up approximately 5%. The source material was PBMCs. The receptors come from a human donor in good health. Some clones in this sample may be carry-over from other donors' samples. Both conserved end residues are part of each CDR3. The D gene is left open where the match is weak.

d_gene: TRBD2
j_gene: TRBJ2-1
v_gene: TRBV27
CDR3aa: CASMRLAGEFQFF
CDR3nt: TGTGCCAGCATGCGGCTAGCGGGCGAGTTTCAGTTCTTC

d_gene: NA
j_gene: TRBJ1-5
v_gene: TRBV25-1
CDR3aa: CASSENGGLGNQPQHF
CDR3nt: TGTGCCAGCAGTGAGAACGGGGGGCTGGGCAATCAGCCCCAGCATTTT

d_gene: NA
j_gene: TRBJ2-7
v_gene: TRBV4-3
CDR3aa: CASSQEPVGVYEQYF
CDR3nt: TGCGCCAGCAGCCAAGAACCGGTAGGGGTCTACGAGCAGTACTTC

d_gene: TRBD1
j_gene: TRBJ1-2
v_gene: TRBV6-1
CDR3aa: CASSEIGTGVGYGYTF
CDR3nt: TGTGCCAGCAGTGAAATCGGGACAGGCGTAGGCTATGGCTACACCTTC

d_gene: NA
j_gene: TRBJ2-3
v_gene: TRBV5-1
CDR3aa: CASSLGRDNTDTQYF
CDR3nt: TGCGCCAGCAGCTTGGGAAGGGACAACACAGATACGCAGTATTTT

d_gene: NA
j_gene: TRBJ1-1
v_gene: TRBV4-1
CDR3aa: CASSPLPGYTEAFF
CDR3nt: TGCGCCAGCAGCCCATTGCCCGGTTACACTGAAGCTTTCTTT

d_gene: TRBD2
j_gene: TRBJ2-1
v_gene: TRBV4-3
CDR3aa: CASSQDLGGGALYSSYNEQFF
CDR3nt: TGCGCCAGCAGCCAAGATCTAGGCGGGGGGGCCCTTTACAGCTCCTACAATGAGCAGTTCTTC

d_gene: NA
j_gene: TRBJ2-7
v_gene: TRBV7-9
CDR3aa: CASSPDKVGQYF
CDR3nt: TGTGCCAGCAGCCCCGACAAGGTTGGGCAGTACTTC

d_gene: TRBD1
j_gene: TRBJ2-7
v_gene: TRBV7-9
CDR3aa: CASSTGTANEQYF
CDR3nt: TGTGCCAGCAGCACAGGGACAGCCAACGAGCAGTACTTC

d_gene: NA
j_gene: TRBJ1-3
v_gene: TRBV5-1
CDR3aa: CASSLAGARGGNTIYF
CDR3nt: TGCGCCAGCAGCTTGGCAGGGGCCAGGGGTGGAAACACCATATATTTT

d_gene: NA
j_gene: TRBJ1-1
v_gene: TRBV5-4
CDR3aa: CASSLGGLQGPTEAFF
CDR3nt: TGTGCCAGCAGCTTGGGAGGGCTACAGGGACCCACTGAAGCTTTCTTT

d_gene: NA
j_gene: TRBJ1-3
v_gene: TRBV6-5
CDR3aa: CASSRHVSGNTIYF
CDR3nt: TGTGCCAGCAGCAGACACGTCTCTGGAAACACCATATATTTT

d_gene: TRBD1
j_gene: TRBJ2-6
v_gene: TRBV7-9
CDR3aa: CASSFGTGATNVLTF
CDR3nt: TGTGCCAGCAGCTTTGGGACAGGGGCAACCAACGTCCTGACTTTC

d_gene: TRBD2
j_gene: TRBJ2-5
v_gene: TRBV4-2
CDR3aa: CASSQDSGTSGRVLETQYF
CDR3nt: TGTGCCAGCAGCCAAGATAGCGGGACTAGCGGGAGGGTTTTGGAGACCCAGTACTTC

d_gene: NA
j_gene: TRBJ2-5
v_gene: TRBV30
CDR3aa: CAWTHGWTQYF
CDR3nt: TGTGCCTGGACCCACGGGTGGACCCAGTACTTC

d_gene: TRBD1
j_gene: TRBJ2-7
v_gene: TRBV11-2
CDR3aa: CASSPQGAREGREQYF
CDR3nt: TGTGCCAGCAGCCCACAGGGGGCTAGGGAGGGGCGCGAGCAGTACTTC